The 9 T cell receptor beta chains in this list originate from one sample, sequenced in a study of blood T cell repertoires in COVID-19. Method: immunoSEQ multiplex PCR; TCRdb's copy keeps in-frame clones and lacks some. Of a few hundred thousand clones listed, roughly 90% are singletons. Sequenced input: peripheral blood. The receptors originated from a young man with COVID-19, enrolled during active disease.

This chain links TRBV14 with TRBJ2-2, with 8 nucleotides matching TRBD2. J gave up 2 bases and V 4 bases, and 6 bases lay outside the gene matches. Germline CDR1 is SGHDN and CDR2 is FVKESK. The CDR3 runs to 16 residues. In nucleotides, the CDR3 is TGTGCCAGCAGCCTAATAGCGGGGTACAACACCGGGGAGCTGTTTTTT. Its protein is CASSLIAGYNTGELFF. The whole variable domain, remainder taken from reference TRBV14 and TRBJ2-2, is EAGVTQFPSHSVIEKGQTVTLRCDPISGHDNLYWYRRVMGKEIKFLLHFVKESKQDESGMPNNRFLAERTGGTYSTLKVQPAELEDSGVYFCASSLIAGYNTGELFFGEGSRLTVL.

J is TRBJ2-3 and V is TRBV6-4; D is undetermined. The CDR3 totals 16 residues. V lost 5 bases and J 2 bases, leaving 17 bases between the germline ends. Germline CDR1 is MRHNA and CDR2 is SNTAGT. CDR3 nucleotide sequence: TGTGCCAGCAGTCCACAAGACAACTTTTACACAGATACGCAGTATTTT. Translated: CASSPQDNFYTDTQYF.

J is TRBJ2-5 and V is TRBV4-1; 8 positions agree with TRBD2. Trimming cost V 1 base and J 5 bases; bases outside gene matches: 6. Germline V gives CDR1 MGHRA, CDR2 YSYEKL. The CDR3 runs 15 residues. The DNA for the CDR3 is TGCGCCAGCAGCCAAGTTAACGGGGGGGTGGAGACCCAGTACTTC. As protein: CASSQVNGGVETQYF.

As regards this clone: The junction does not match germline at one end; this may be a read error. The chain uses TRBV30 and TRBJ2-7, with D perhaps matching TRBD2 (6 bases). Germline V gene lookup returns CDR1 GTSNPN and CDR2 SVGIG (reference sequence). The CDR3 is 13 residues long. The CDR3 protein is CAGRWEAPYEQYF. In DNA form, the CDR3 reads TGTGCCGGGAGGTGGGAGGCCCCATACGAGCAGTACTTC.

The chain employs TRBV2 and TRBJ2-2, with 8 bases lining up with TRBD2. The V segment lost 4 bases and the J segment 3 bases; nucleotides outside the gene matches: 7. The CDR3 covers 16 residues. CDR1 and CDR2 (germline): SNHLY, FYNNEI. The CDR3 region is CASSGGLAADTGELFF. In DNA, the CDR3 is TGTGCCAGCAGTGGAGGACTAGCTGCAGACACCGGGGAGCTGTTTTTT.

This chain uses TRBV5-1 with TRBJ2-3; 7 bases align to TRBD1. The germline V gene encodes CDR1 SGHRS and CDR2 YFSETQ. J was trimmed by 4 bases and V by 4 bases; bases with no gene match: 6. CDR3 length equals 14 residues. DNA for the CDR3: TGCGCCAGCAGCACCGGACAGGTACCAGATACGCAGTATTTT. It encodes CASSTGQVPDTQYF.

V usage is TRBV5-5 and J usage is TRBJ1-6; maybe TRBD1 (6 bases). CDR3 length: 13 amino acids. The germline gives CDR1 SGHKS, CDR2 YYEKEE (reference sequence). V was shortened by 4 bases and J by 10 bases, with 12 bases between the two germline ends. The CDR3, as DNA: TGTGCCAGCAGCGTGACAGGCGGGTCACCCCTCCACTTT. Protein: CASSVTGGSPLHF.

This chain links TRBV2 with TRBJ2-2, with TRBD1 identical over 7 bases. The V segment lost 6 bases and the J segment 0 bases; nucleotides outside the gene matches: 4. This CDR3 contains 15 residues. CDR1 and CDR2 from the germline V gene are SNHLY and FYNNEI. The CDR3 loop is CASSFDRANTGELFF. The CDR3 DNA reads as TGTGCCAGCAGCTTCGACAGGGCGAACACCGGGGAGCTGTTTTTT.

J is TRBJ1-2 and V is TRBV6-4, with 7 bases fitting TRBD1. The germline gives CDR1 MRHNA, CDR2 SNTAGT. The ends lost 11 bases at V and 4 bases at J; junction bases unmatched: 4. The CDR3 has 11 residues. The CDR3 sequence is CAPEGAYGYTF. The CDR3 DNA reads as TGTGCCCCGGAGGGGGCCTATGGCTACACCTTC.